The 27 T cell receptor beta chains reported below all come from one sample, sequenced in a study of human T cells and chemical hapten exposure. As for time point: patch test 3, about 24 weeks after DPC sensitization. Sample treatment: therapeutic diphenylcyclopropenone sensitization with weekly scalp DPC. TCRdb processed the RACE reads anew with MiXCR; each CDR3 protein has one entry. The sample yields some 79,000 distinct CDR3 sequences, roughly a tenth seen once. The sample was whole blood, taken in connection with sensitization to the hapten diphenylcyclopropenone (DPC). These receptors were taken from a woman aged 50 to 60 with alopecia areata. Some clones in this sample may be carry-over from other donors' samples.

This clonotype was detected ten times or more. V and J are TRBV19 and TRBJ2-7; possible D gene TRBD1, 6 bases. The CDR3 spans 16 residues. The germline V gene encodes CDR1 LNHDA and CDR2 SQIVND (reference sequence). Trimming cost V 6 bases and J 4 bases, with 22 bases left between them. CDR3 DNA: TGTGCCAGTAGGGAGGCAGGGGCCTCCCCTTGGTACGAGCAGTACTTC. Protein sequence: CASREAGASPWYEQYF. The whole variable domain, remainder taken from reference TRBV19 and TRBJ2-7, is DGGITQSPKYLFRKEGQNVTLSCEQNLNHDAMYWYRQDPGQGLRLIYYSQIVNDFQKGDIAEGYSVSREKKESFPLTVTSAQKNPTAFYLCASREAGASPWYEQYFGPGTRLTVT.

This clonotype appeared many times. The rearrangement uses TRBV28 and TRBJ1-3, with 7 bases that match TRBD1. V dropped 3 bases and J dropped 4; count of bases not matched to a gene: 3. In germline, CDR1 is MDHEN, CDR2 SYDVKM. The CDR3 runs 14 residues. The CDR3 nucleotides are TGTGCCAGCAGTTTGACAGGGAACGGAAACACCATATATTTT. Translating gives CASSLTGNGNTIYF.

This clonotype occurred many times. This sequence joins TRBV7-8 and TRBJ1-3; D not resolved. CDR1 and CDR2 (germline): SGHVS, FQNEAQ. V gave up 1 base and J gave up 4 bases, with 11 bases separating them. The CDR3 sequence is 15 residues long. CDR3 DNA: TGTGCCAGCAGCTTAGTGGCAACGACCGGAAACACCATATATTTT. This codes for CASSLVATTGNTIYF.

This clonotype has at least ten counts. The chain joins TRBV10-3 to TRBJ2-5; TRBD1 matches 9 bases. Germline loops: CDR1 ENHRY, CDR2 SYGVKD. This CDR3 has 17 residues. Trimming removed 4 bases from V and 3 bases from J; junction bases left unmatched: 12. The CDR3, as DNA: TGTGCCATCAGTGGGGGCCCTGGGACAGGGCTAGAAGAGACCCAGTACTTC. Amino acids: CAISGGPGTGLEETQYF.

V and J are TRBV3-1 and TRBJ2-7; the D gene is possibly TRBD2 (5 bases). V lost 0 bases to trimming and J lost 6 bases, with 9 bases between them. The CDR3 length is 13 residues. Germline CDR1 LGHDT, CDR2 YNNKEL (reference sequence). For the CDR3, the DNA is TGTGCCAGCAGCCAAGATCGAGGGAGCGAGCAGTACTTC. This encodes CASSQDRGSEQYF.

The CDR3 loop reads CASSLAGTSTDTQYF. In DNA form, the CDR3 reads TGCGCCAGCAGCTTGGCCGGGACTAGCACAGATACGCAGTATTTT. This chain uses TRBV5-1 with TRBJ2-3; weak D call: TRBD2 (6 bases). The germline V gene has CDR1 SGHRS and CDR2 YFSETQ. This CDR3 is 15 amino acids long. V was trimmed by 0 bases and J by 0 bases, leaving 8 bases between them.

This clonotype appeared many times. The chain employs TRBV7-6 and TRBJ1-2, with 11 bases identical to TRBD1. Germline V gene data show CDR1 as SGHVS and CDR2 as FNYEAQ. The J segment lost 8 bases and the V segment lost 1 base, leaving 6 bases of the junction unmatched. The CDR3 runs to 15 residues. The CDR3 spells CASSLGGQGGSGYTF. The CDR3 DNA is TGTGCCAGCAGCTTAGGGGGACAGGGGGGCAGCGGCTACACCTTC.

This sequence joins TRBV19 and TRBJ2-3; TRBD1 matches at 9 bases. Germline assignment: CDR1 LNHDA and CDR2 SQIVND (reference sequence). The length of the CDR3 is 13 residues. V lost 5 bases, J lost 7 bases, and 4 bases stayed unmatched. The CDR3 nucleotides read TGTGCCAGTAGTGAAGGGACAGGGAATACGCAGTATTTT. This encodes CASSEGTGNTQYF. Full variable domain (outside the CDR3, taken from reference TRBV19 and TRBJ2-3): DGGITQSPKYLFRKEGQNVTLSCEQNLNHDAMYWYRQDPGQGLRLIYYSQIVNDFQKGDIAEGYSVSREKKESFPLTVTSAQKNPTAFYLCASSEGTGNTQYFGPGTRLTVL.

This clonotype has ten or more counts. The chain employs TRBV11-2 and TRBJ2-6; no reliable D call. With 1 base removed from V and 0 bases from J, the gap between germline ends came to 10 bases. The length of the CDR3 is 17 residues. CDR1 and CDR2 from the germline V gene are SGHAT and FQNNGV. The CDR3 DNA reads TGTGCCAGCAGCTTAGTCCCCCCGGGCTCTGGGGCCAACGTCCTGACTTTC. Its translation is CASSLVPPGSGANVLTF. Full variable domain (rest looked up from reference TRBV11-2 and TRBJ2-6): EAGVAQSPRYKIIEKRQSVAFWCNPISGHATLYWYQQILGQGPKLLIQFQNNGVVDDSQLPKDRFSAERLKGVDSTLKIQPAKLEDSAVYLCASSLVPPGSGANVLTFGAGSRLTVL.

V is TRBV7-2 and J is TRBJ2-7; either TRBD1 or TRBD2 may supply D (6 bases each). Germline CDR1 is SGHTA and CDR2 is FQGNSA. This CDR3 has 16 residues. The V gene lost 5 bases and the J gene lost 0 bases, with 17 bases spanning the gap. CDR3 sequence reads: CASSPTGGASSYEQYF. The CDR3 nucleotides are TGTGCCAGCAGCCCGACAGGCGGGGCGAGCTCCTACGAGCAGTACTTC.

At least ten counts were recorded for this clonotype. The chain employs TRBV5-4 and TRBJ2-5, with D unclear. V was cut by 4 bases and J by 3 bases, with 16 bases left in between. This CDR3 comprises 15 residues. Germline CDR1 and CDR2: SGHNT and YYREEE (reference sequence). CDR3 region: CASSGRQGIEETQYF. CDR3 nucleotides: TGTGCCAGCAGCGGCAGACAAGGGATAGAAGAGACCCAGTACTTC.

This chain connects TRBV2 to TRBJ1-4; the D gene is possibly TRBD1 (5 bases). Trimming took off 6 bases at V and 8 bases at J, with 7 bases between the two ends. Germline loops: CDR1 SNHLY, CDR2 FYNNEI. The CDR3 has 11 residues. In nucleotides, the CDR3 is TGTGCCAGCAGCGGGACCGAAAAACTGTTTTTT. This gives the protein CASSGTEKLFF.

This clonotype was counted at least ten times. The V and J genes are TRBV5-1 and TRBJ2-2; the match to TRBD1 covers 7 bases. V shed 4 bases and J 5 bases; nucleotides not matched to a gene: 8. The germline V gene encodes CDR1 SGHRS and CDR2 YFSETQ. This CDR3 region has 15 residues. The CDR3 region is CASSGTGAETGELFF. CDR3 bases: TGCGCCAGCAGCGGCACAGGGGCAGAGACCGGGGAGCTGTTTTTT.

This clonotype was seen ten or more times. The V and J genes are TRBV19 and TRBJ1-2; tentative D call: TRBD1 (5 bases). Trimming stripped 0 bases from V and 4 bases from J, with 6 bases between. CDR3 size: 13 residues. Looked up from germline, CDR1 is LNHDA and CDR2 is SQIVND (reference sequence). CDR3 sequence reads: CASSIEGPYGYTF. The CDR3 region has the DNA TGTGCCAGTAGTATAGAGGGACCCTATGGCTACACCTTC.

This chain connects TRBV18 to TRBJ2-3; TRBD2 matches at 7 bases. The CDR3 spans 15 residues. V was clipped by 6 bases and J by 2 bases; unmatched bases: 8. The V gene's germline CDR1 is KGHSH and CDR2 LQKENI. Here the CDR3 reads CASSKTSLDTDTQYF. The CDR3 bases are TGTGCCAGCTCGAAGACTAGCCTGGACACAGATACGCAGTATTTT.

V is TRBV20-1 and J is TRBJ2-1; 9 bases match TRBD2. The V gene's germline CDR1 is DFQATT and CDR2 SNEGSKA (reference sequence). J gave up 0 bases and V 1 base, and 7 bases lay outside the gene matches. The CDR3 is 17 residues long. CDR3 coding DNA: TGCAGTGCTAGAGGGCTAGCGGGACTAAGCTCCTACAATGAGCAGTTCTTC. As protein: CSARGLAGLSSYNEQFF.

The chain carries TRBV9 and TRBJ2-1; D is undetermined. Germline-derived CDR1 and CDR2 are SGDLS and YYNGEE. The CDR3 covers 12 residues. The V end lost 1 base, the J end lost 9 bases, and 8 bases lay between the germline ends. In DNA, the CDR3 is TGTGCCAGCAGCGTAAGCGTGGGTGAGCAGTTCTTC. It is translated as CASSVSVGEQFF.

The sample holds many counts of this clonotype. The rearrangement joins TRBV6-4 to TRBJ2-7; unclear D gene. Germline V CDR1 and CDR2: MRHNA, SNTAGT. This CDR3 has 14 amino acids. Trimming pared 0 bases from V and 0 bases from J, leaving 6 bases between. CDR3 residues: CASSDSVSSYEQYF. Here the CDR3 DNA reads TGTGCCAGCAGTGACTCGGTTAGCTCCTACGAGCAGTACTTC.

This clonotype occurred a few times. The chain carries TRBV6-2 or TRBV6-3 and TRBJ2-5, with D uncertain. Germline lookup yields CDR1 MNHEY and CDR2 SVGEGT. With 5 bases removed from V and 4 bases from J, the gap between germline ends came to 17 bases. CDR3 size: 15 residues. CDR3 residues: CASSPQWDAGETQYF. Here the CDR3 DNA reads TGTGCCAGCAGTCCCCAGTGGGATGCCGGAGAGACCCAGTACTTC.

The chain uses TRBV15 and TRBJ2-4; D call uncertain. Trimming stripped 3 bases from V and 5 bases from J, with 14 bases between. The germline V gene has CDR1 LNHNV and CDR2 YYDKDF (reference sequence). This CDR3 region has 15 residues. CDR3 in amino acids: CATSSLQGSQNIQYF. The CDR3 region has the DNA TGTGCCACCAGCAGCCTCCAAGGGTCCCAAAACATTCAGTACTTC.

At least ten counts were recorded for this clonotype. The V and J genes are TRBV30 and TRBJ2-3; possible D gene TRBD2, 6 bases. The CDR3 is made up of 15 amino acids. Germline V gene data show CDR1 as GTSNPN and CDR2 as SVGIG (reference sequence). V was clipped by 2 bases and J by 2 bases, with 14 bases between them. The CDR3 region is CAWSRRAGTTDTQYF. DNA of the CDR3: TGTGCCTGGAGTAGGAGGGCAGGAACCACAGATACGCAGTATTTT.

The chain employs TRBV4-3 and TRBJ2-4; D could derive from TRBD1 or TRBD2 (6 bases each). The CDR3 sequence is 15 residues long. Trimming pared 4 bases from V and 4 bases from J, leaving 14 bases between. Germline values: CDR1 LGHNA, CDR2 YSLEER. CDR3 residues: CASSPGPGAKNIQYF. The CDR3 bases are TGCGCCAGCAGCCCGGGTCCGGGGGCGAAAAACATTCAGTACTTC.

The CDR3 loop is CASSRSQGVGVKPQHF. As DNA, the CDR3 is TGTGCCAGCAGTAGGAGCCAAGGAGTGGGCGTCAAGCCCCAGCATTTT. The chain employs TRBV6-6 and TRBJ1-5; D is ambiguous. Per germline, CDR1 MNHNY and CDR2 SVGAGI (reference sequence). The CDR3 consists of 16 residues. V lost 5 bases and J 8 bases, leaving 22 bases between the germline ends.

This clonotype was recorded a few times. V gene TRBV24-1 combines with J gene TRBJ1-2, with TRBD1 as a possible D gene (6 bases). Germline CDR1 is KGHDR and CDR2 is SFDVKD. This CDR3 region has 15 residues. Trimming shortened V by 3 bases and J by 8 bases, and 18 bases separated the two germline ends. The DNA of the CDR3 is TGTGCCACCAGTGATACCGACTGGCCTGGGGGCGGCTACACCTTC. Protein: CATSDTDWPGGGYTF.

This clonotype was seen a few times. The V gene is TRBV9, the J gene TRBJ2-1; the D call may be TRBD1 or TRBD2 (5 bases each). The germline gives CDR1 SGDLS, CDR2 YYNGEE. The ends were cut back, 3 bases at V and 6 bases at J, with 16 bases in the middle. This CDR3 has 15 residues. The chain's CDR3 is CASSAGTLGANEQFF. As DNA, the CDR3 is TGTGCCAGCAGCGCTGGGACCCTAGGCGCCAATGAGCAGTTCTTC.

This clonotype came up once. One base away lies a much larger clone, so this may be a sequencing read error. The CDR3 protein is CASSYGKEQFF. CDR3 DNA sequence: TGTGCCAGCAGCTACGGAAAGGAGCAGTTCTTC. This sequence joins TRBV7-8 and TRBJ2-1, with D uncertain. Germline V gene data show CDR1 as SGHVS and CDR2 as FQNEAQ. Trimming took off 4 bases at V and 10 bases at J, with 8 bases between the two ends. CDR3 length equals 11 residues.

This clonotype was observed a handful of times. V is TRBV9 and J is TRBJ2-7; D is possibly TRBD1 or TRBD2 (5 bases each). CDR3 size: 12 residues. Trimming left V 7 bases short and J 2 bases short, with 10 bases between. Per the germline V gene, CDR1 is SGDLS and CDR2 is YYNGEE. CDR3 loop: CASARGPYEQYF. The CDR3 nucleotides are TGTGCCAGCGCACGGGGACCCTACGAGCAGTACTTC. The full variable domain, completed using reference TRBV9 and TRBJ2-7, is DSGVTQTPKHLITATGQRVTLRCSPRSGDLSVYWYQQSLDQGLQFLIQYYNGEERAKGNILERFSAQQFPDLHSELNLSSLELGDSALYFCASARGPYEQYFGPGTRLTVT.